A selection of T cell receptor beta chains follows, all from one sample in a study of cytomegalovirus exposure and HLA in healthy donors. TCRdb's table, derived via immunoSEQ multiplex PCR, lists solely in-frame clones and lacks some. The sample lists some 150,000 clones, 84% seen once, with almost 2.5% in the top ten. Sequenced input: PBMCs. These receptors all come from a boy aged 2 to 10 in good health and CMV-seronegative. Each CDR3 is given with its conserved first and last residue. D genes are given only for firm matches. Size is stated for part of the rows, as once, few or many counts, or as a class when the clone is expanded.

NA,NA,TRBJ1-4,TRBV12-5,TGTGCTAGTGGTTTGACACAGGGTAGTAATGAAAAACTGTTTTTT,CASGLTQGSNEKLFF
NA,NA,TRBJ2-2,TRBV9,TGTGCCACGGGCAGGGGTCTAGATACGAACACCGGGGAGCTGTTTTTT,CATGRGLDTNTGELFF
NA,NA,TRBJ1-1,TRBV5-4,TGTGCCAGCAGCTTGGTCACCGGGAGATCTTTCTTT,CASSLVTGRSFF
NA,NA,TRBJ2-1,TRBV7-2,TGTGCCAGCAGCTTAGAGGGGAATGAGCAGTTCTTC,CASSLEGNEQFF
NA,NA,TRBJ1-5,TRBV4-3,TGCGCCAGCAGCCAGACGGACAGCCCCAATCAGCCCCAGCATTTT,CASSQTDSPNQPQHF
NA,NA,TRBJ1-2,TRBV5-5,TGTGCCAGCAGCTTGGATCGTTCTAACTATGGCTACACCTTC,CASSLDRSNYGYTF
TRBD1,NA,TRBJ2-1,TRBV5-5,TGTGCCAGCAGCTTGCGAAGGGGGCGAGGTTTGGGTAACAATGAGCAGTTCTTC,CASSLRRGRGLGNNEQFF
TRBD1,once,TRBJ1-3,TRBV13,TGTGCCAGCAGCTCCAACGGACAGGGGGCCTCTAGCACCATATATTTT,CASSSNGQGASSTIYF
NA,NA,TRBJ1-5,TRBV9,TGTGCCAGCAGCGCCGCGGACAGCTGGAATCAGCCCCAGCATTTT,CASSAADSWNQPQHF
TRBD2,NA,TRBJ2-3,TRBV4-1,TGCGCCAGCAGCCAAGGAGCGGGAAGCACAGATACGCAGTATTTT,CASSQGAGSTDTQYF
NA,NA,TRBJ2-7,TRBV7-3,TGTGCCAGCAGCGAACAGCACTCCTACGAGCAGTACTTC,CASSEQHSYEQYF
TRBD1,NA,TRBJ2-7,TRBV19,TGTGCCAGTCGCACACAGGGGGGATTTTCTTACGAGCAGTACTTC,CASRTQGGFSYEQYF
NA,NA,TRBJ1-5,TRBV6-4,TGTGCCAGCAGTGACTTTGACAGAACCAATCAGCCCCAGCATTTT,CASSDFDRTNQPQHF
NA,few,TRBJ1-1,TRBV9,TGTGCCAGCAGCTATACAGGGAGGGCAGACACTGAAGCTTTCTTT,CASSYTGRADTEAFF
NA,once,TRBJ1-1,TRBV9,TGTGCCAGCAGCGCGGGGATGAACACTGAAGCTTTCTTT,CASSAGMNTEAFF
NA,NA,TRBJ2-1,TRBV9,TGTGCCAGCAGCGTAGGGGGCAGATCTTTATACAATGAGCAGTTCTTC,CASSVGGRSLYNEQFF
NA,NA,TRBJ1-5,TRBV5-6,TGTGCCAGCAGTTACAATCAGCCCCAGCATTTT,CASSYNQPQHF
TRBD2,NA,TRBJ2-7,TRBV10-1,TGCGCCAGCCACCTAGGACTAGCGATGACTAAAGGATACTACGAGCAGTACTTC,CASHLGLAMTKGYYEQYF
TRBD2,once,TRBJ2-1,TRBV10-3,TGTGCCATCAGTGACCCCTCCTTAGCGGGACCCTACAATGAGCAGTTCTTC,CAISDPSLAGPYNEQFF
NA,NA,TRBJ1-1,TRBV7-6,TGTGCCAGCAGCTCCGGGACAAGAGACATAGAAGCTTTCTTT,CASSSGTRDIEAFF
NA,NA,TRBJ1-6,TRBV19,TGTGCCAGTATGACAGTCCCAAATTCACCCCTCCACTTT,CASMTVPNSPLHF
TRBD2,NA,TRBJ2-7,TRBV5-4,TGTGCCAGCAGGGGGACTAGCGGACCCTACGAGCAGTACTTC,CASRGTSGPYEQYF
TRBD1,NA,TRBJ1-5,TRBV5-8,TGTGCCAGCAGCTTTCAGGGACAGGGACAGCCCCAGCATTTT,CASSFQGQGQPQHF
TRBD1,NA,TRBJ2-2,TRBV6-4,TGTGCCAGCAGTAGGACAGGGGACGGCACCGGGGAGCTGTTTTTT,CASSRTGDGTGELFF
TRBD1,NA,TRBJ1-4,TRBV11-3,TGTGCCAGCAGCCCTAGGACAGGGAAGGTTGAAAAACTGTTTTTT,CASSPRTGKVEKLFF
NA,NA,TRBJ1-1,TRBV27,TGTGCCAGCTATGGGGGGGGCCCCAAGAACACTGAAGCTTTCTTT,CASYGGGPKNTEAFF
TRBD2,NA,TRBJ2-7,TRBV29-1,TGCAGCGTTGATCTGCTAGCGGGGGCCTACGAGCAGTACTTC,CSVDLLAGAYEQYF
TRBD1,NA,TRBJ2-3,TRBV7-9,TGTGCCAGCAGCTTAGCGCTAACAGGGGAGACAGATACGCAGTATTTT,CASSLALTGETDTQYF
TRBD2,NA,TRBJ2-5,TRBV5-1,TGCGCCAGCAGCCGGACGGGGGGGGCGGATAAAGAGACCCAGTACTTC,CASSRTGGADKETQYF
TRBD1,once,TRBJ2-2,TRBV5-1,TGCGCCAGCCGGGGACAGCTTACCACCGGGGAGCTGTTTTTT,CASRGQLTTGELFF
NA,NA,TRBJ1-1,TRBV9,TGTGCCAGCAGCCGAGTACAGGGCTACACTGAAGCTTTCTTT,CASSRVQGYTEAFF
NA,NA,TRBJ1-3,TRBV30,TGTGCCTGGACCGGCGGCGGAAACACCATATATTTT,CAWTGGGNTIYF
NA,NA,TRBJ2-7,TRBV9,TGTGCCAGCAGCTACCAGACAGGGACTCCCTACGAGCAGTACTTC,CASSYQTGTPYEQYF
TRBD1,NA,TRBJ2-7,TRBV5-6,TGTGCCAGCAGCTATCCGGGACAGGTTTCTGGGACCCCTGGGGAGCAGTACTTC,CASSYPGQVSGTPGEQYF
NA,NA,TRBJ2-1,TRBV7-9,TGTGCCAGCAGCTTAGCGGCGGTGGCCTACAATGAGCAGTTCTTC,CASSLAAVAYNEQFF
TRBD2,once,TRBJ2-7,TRBV27,TGTGCCAGCACGCCCGGGACTAGTCCCTACGAGCAGTACTTC,CASTPGTSPYEQYF
NA,few,TRBJ2-7,TRBV5-6,TGTGCCAGCAGCTCTTGGGCAGGGCTGAAATACGAGCAGTACTTC,CASSSWAGLKYEQYF
TRBD1,NA,TRBJ2-4,TRBV9,TGTGCCAGCAGCGACGGACAGGGTGACGGGGACATTCAGTACTTC,CASSDGQGDGDIQYF
TRBD2,NA,TRBJ2-3,TRBV5-4,TGTGCCAGCAGCACCAGGCTAGCGGGGGGCACAGATACGCAGTATTTT,CASSTRLAGGTDTQYF
NA,few,TRBJ2-1,TRBV5-6,TGTGCCAGCAGGTCGGCGGGCTGGGTCTACAATGAGCAGTTCTTC,CASRSAGWVYNEQFF
NA,NA,TRBJ1-1,TRBV6-1,TGTGCCAGCACAACAGGGTCTCTCACTGAAGCTTTCTTT,CASTTGSLTEAFF
TRBD1,NA,TRBJ1-5,TRBV6-6,TGTGCCAGTCAGACCGGGACAGGATTAAGCAATCAGCCCCAGCATTTT,CASQTGTGLSNQPQHF
TRBD2,once,TRBJ2-7,TRBV27,TGTGCCAGCAGGACTAGCGGGGGAAGGGAGCAGTACTTC,CASRTSGGREQYF
TRBD2,NA,TRBJ2-7,TRBV15,TGTGCCACCAGCGCAGGGACTAGCGGATCCTACGAGCAGTACTTC,CATSAGTSGSYEQYF
NA,NA,TRBJ1-1,TRBV7-9,TGTGCCAGCAGCTTAGTAGTGGGGGAGGGCCCTAGGGCCCCCACTGAAGCTTTCTTT,CASSLVVGEGPRAPTEAFF
TRBD2,NA,TRBJ2-5,TRBV10-2,TGCGCCAGCAGCCCAGCGGGACCTCCCCAAGAGACCCAGTACTTC,CASSPAGPPQETQYF
NA,few,TRBJ1-1,TRBV29-1,TGCAGCGTTTCCCCCGGGCAGGGCATAAACACTGAAGCTTTCTTT,CSVSPGQGINTEAFF
NA,NA,TRBJ1-5,TRBV6-6,TGTGCCAGCAGGGCCAATGAGCCCCAGCATTTT,CASRANEPQHF
NA,NA,TRBJ2-5,TRBV9,TGTGCCAGCAGCGTTACAGGGAGACAAGAGACCCAGTACTTC,CASSVTGRQETQYF
TRBD1,NA,TRBJ1-2,TRBV9,TGTGCCAGCAGCTCCAGGGGGGATGTCTATGGCTACACCTTC,CASSSRGDVYGYTF